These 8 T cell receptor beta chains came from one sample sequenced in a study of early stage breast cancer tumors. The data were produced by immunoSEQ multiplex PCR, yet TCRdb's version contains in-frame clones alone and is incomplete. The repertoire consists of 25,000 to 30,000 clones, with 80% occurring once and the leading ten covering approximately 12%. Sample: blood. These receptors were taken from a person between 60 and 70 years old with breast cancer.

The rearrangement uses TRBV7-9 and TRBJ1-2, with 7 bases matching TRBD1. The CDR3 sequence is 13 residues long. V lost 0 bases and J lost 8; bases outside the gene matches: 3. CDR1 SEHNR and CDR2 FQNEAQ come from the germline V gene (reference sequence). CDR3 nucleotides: TGTGCCAGCAGCTTAGCAGGGGGCTACGGCTACACCTTC. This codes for CASSLAGGYGYTF.

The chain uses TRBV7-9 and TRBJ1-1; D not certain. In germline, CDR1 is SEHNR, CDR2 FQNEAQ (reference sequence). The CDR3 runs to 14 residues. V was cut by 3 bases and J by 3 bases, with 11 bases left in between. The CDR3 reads CASSFSPGDTEAFF. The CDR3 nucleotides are TGTGCCAGCAGCTTCTCGCCGGGAGACACTGAAGCTTTCTTT.

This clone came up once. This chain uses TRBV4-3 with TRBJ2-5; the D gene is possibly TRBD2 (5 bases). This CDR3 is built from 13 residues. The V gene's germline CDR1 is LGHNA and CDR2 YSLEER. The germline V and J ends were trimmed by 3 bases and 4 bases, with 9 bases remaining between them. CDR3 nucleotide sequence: TGCGCCAGCAGCCAGTTGGCGGGAGAGACCCAGTACTTC. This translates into CASSQLAGETQYF.

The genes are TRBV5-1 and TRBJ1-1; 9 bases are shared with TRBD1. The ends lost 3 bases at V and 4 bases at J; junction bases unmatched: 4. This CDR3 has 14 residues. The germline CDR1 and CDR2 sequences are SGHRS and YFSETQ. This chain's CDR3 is CASSSGQGSTEAFF. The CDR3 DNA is TGCGCCAGCAGCTCGGGACAGGGAAGCACTGAAGCTTTCTTT.

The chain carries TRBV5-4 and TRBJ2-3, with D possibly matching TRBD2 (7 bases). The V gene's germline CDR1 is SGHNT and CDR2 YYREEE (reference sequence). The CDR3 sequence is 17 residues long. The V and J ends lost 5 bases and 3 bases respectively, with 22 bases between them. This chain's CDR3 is CASRRGGGRVRTDTQYF. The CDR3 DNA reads TGTGCCAGCAGAAGGGGGGGCGGGAGAGTGAGAACAGATACGCAGTATTTT.

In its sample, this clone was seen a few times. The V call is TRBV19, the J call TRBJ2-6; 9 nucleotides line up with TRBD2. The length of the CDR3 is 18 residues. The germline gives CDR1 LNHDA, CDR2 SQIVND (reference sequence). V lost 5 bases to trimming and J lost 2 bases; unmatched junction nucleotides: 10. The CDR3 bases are TGTGCCAGTAGTGGGGGTTTCCTAGCGGGAACTGGGGCCAACGTCCTGACTTTC. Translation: CASSGGFLAGTGANVLTF.

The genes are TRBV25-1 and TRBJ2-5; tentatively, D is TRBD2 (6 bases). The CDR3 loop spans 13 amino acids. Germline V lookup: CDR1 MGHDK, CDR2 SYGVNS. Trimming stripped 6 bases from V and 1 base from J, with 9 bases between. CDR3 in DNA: TGTGCCAGCAGGGTAGCGGCCCAAGAGACCCAGTACTTC. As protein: CASRVAAQETQYF.

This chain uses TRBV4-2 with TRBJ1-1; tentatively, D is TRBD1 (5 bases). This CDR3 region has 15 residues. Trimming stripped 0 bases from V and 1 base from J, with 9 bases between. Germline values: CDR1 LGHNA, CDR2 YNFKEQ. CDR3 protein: CASSQEAGPNTEAFF. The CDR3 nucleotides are TGTGCCAGCAGCCAAGAAGCGGGGCCGAACACTGAAGCTTTCTTT.